This TCR beta chain emerged from a study of low-dose radiotherapy and immunotherapy resistance in tumors. Study background: Cohort 2 patients were irradiated with 1 Gy every two weeks, reaching 13 Gy over 26 weeks. Given every two weeks, intravenous cyclophosphamide 200 mg/m2 preceded radiation and immunotherapy by one day. Once cycle 1 day 1 began, patients took oral aspirin 300 mg daily for four cycles.

The time point is: before trial treatment. Low-dose radiotherapy and low-dose cyclophosphamide, together with aspirin, ipilimumab and nivolumab, were given to donors. CDR1 and CDR2 (germline): LNHDA, SQIVND (reference sequence). CDR3 length: 14 amino acids. V lost 5 bases and J 14 bases, leaving 23 bases between the germline ends. First-strand cDNA used TRAV- and TRBV-specific primers, covering alpha and beta chains. TCRs underwent 20 PCR cycles of amplification with a constant-region primer and V-primer adapter. TCRdb independently ran MiXCR on the reads; one entry per CDR3 protein. This table holds almost 40,000 distinct CDR3 sequences, 25% to 40% found once.

This material consisted of PBMCs, taken before treatment. This TCR derives from a male donor with gallbladder cancer. This chain joins TRBV19 and TRBJ2-3; possibly TRBD2 for D (6 bases). The CDR3 DNA is TGTGCCAGTAGTCCAACGTCGCGGGGTCCCTTTCCGTATTTT. The encoded protein is CASSPTSRGPFPYF.